There are many counts of the clone carrying this TCR beta chain. Its target is unknown. Germline values: CDR1 GTSNPN, CDR2 SVGIG (reference sequence). This CDR3 comprises 12 residues. Trimming shortened V by 4 bases and J by 5 bases, and 6 bases separated the two germline ends. The sample is drawn from a study of spatial heterogeneity in lung cancer. For the study at large: As counted in raw reads, each unique TCR and UMI combination appeared more than ten times on average. Study-level results: The study found that expanded intratumoral alpha and beta TCR counts tracked tumor mutation counts.

Time point of the sample: sample taken at primary tumor resection. TCRdb re-analysed the 5' RACE reads in MiXCR, keeping a single row per CDR3 protein. In the table there are around 10,000 distinct CDR3 sequences, 6% to 6.5% of which are singletons. This clonotype was obtained from a female donor with early-stage non-small cell lung cancer. The genes are TRBV30 and TRBJ1-6, with unresolved D. This specimen was lung tumor tissue, taken at surgery. CDR3 nucleotide sequence: TGTGCCTGGAATCGGGATAATTCACCCCTCCACTTT. Protein sequence: CAWNRDNSPLHF. The complete variable domain, with remaining parts taken from reference TRBV30 and TRBJ1-6, reads SQTIHQWPATLVQPVGSPLSLECTVEGTSNPNLYWYRQAAGRGLQLLFYSVGIGQISSEVPQNLSASRPQDRQFILSSKKLLLSDSGFYLCAWNRDNSPLHFGNGTRLTVT.